This T cell receptor (beta chain) was captured in a study of blood T cells in healthy people across ages. V dropped 11 bases and J dropped 1; count of bases not matched to a gene: 7. Germline lookup yields CDR1 MNHEY and CDR2 SVGEGT. This CDR3 has 13 amino acids. Total RNA extracted from each sample amounted to at least 6 micrograms. Notes on the study in general: As naive T cell percentage varied, TCR beta diversity correlated strongly with it.

About this clonotype itself: The antigen remains undetermined.

Combining a sample-barcoded 5' primer with a J-beta primer mix, a second PCR ran for roughly 6 to 12 cycles. TCRdb reanalysed the 5' RACE reads using MiXCR and keeps one entry per CDR3 protein. The table shows approximately 730,000 distinct CDR3 sequences, with roughly 43% occurring only once. This chain connects TRBV6-2 or TRBV6-3 to TRBJ2-7; TRBD1 agrees at 8 bases. The TCR sequence derives from a woman aged 55-70 years in good health. What was sequenced was blood. The CDR3 DNA reads as TGTGCCGTCTGGACAGGGACATCCTACGAGCAGTACTTC. Its protein product is CAVWTGTSYEQYF.